This T cell receptor (beta chain) was recovered during a study of blood T cell repertoires in COVID-19. For recovered donors of Cohort 3, there were two negative PCRs, clearance, or symptom resolution. Trimming pared 0 bases from V and 1 base from J, leaving 7 bases between. Germline V CDR1 and CDR2: SGHNT, YYREEE (reference sequence). The CDR3 loop spans 15 amino acids. Per the original data handling: Estimated nucleated cell counts came from reference gene primer amplification. Some clones are missing from TCRdb's copy, which holds only in-frame ones; the method was immunoSEQ multiplex PCR. Clone size and the V and J calls come from that table; the DNA yielded D and trimming. Of about 250,000 clones listed, around 84% are singletons.

Sequenced sample: PBMCs or T cells enriched from blood (not recorded which). This TCR was sampled from a woman aged 50 to 65 who had recovered from COVID-19. The V call is TRBV5-4, the J call TRBJ2-2; no clear D. CDR3 in DNA: TGTGCCAGCAGCTTGGGGGCAGTGAACACCGGGGAGCTGTTTTTT. This encodes CASSLGAVNTGELFF.